This is a list of T cell receptor beta chains from one sample in a study of T cell repertoires in cytomegalovirus infection. TCRdb reprocessed the reads with MiXCR, giving one entry per CDR3 protein. The sample comprises 45,000 to 50,000 distinct CDR3 sequences, about a fifth of which are singletons, and 50% to 65% rests with the top ten. These receptors' targets are unknown. The specimen comprised CD8+ T cells from cultured PBMCs, sampled from culture after CMV antigen stimulation. These TCRs come from a human donor in good health (CMV status not recorded). Some clones in this sample may be carry-over from other donors' samples. The CDR3 runs from the conserved cysteine through the conserved F or W. Each record gives: D gene, clone size, V gene, J gene, CDR3 DNA, CDR3 protein. A D gene is named only where the DNA matches it firmly. Size values are once, few and many counts, or a class for expanded clones, and some rows have none.

d_call: TRBD2; clone_size: many; v_call: TRBV7-9; j_call: TRBJ2-5; cdr3_nt: TGTGCCAGCAGTCCCTCCGGGACTAGCGTCCAAGAGACCCAGTACTTC; cdr3_aa: CASSPSGTSVQETQYF
d_call: TRBD2; clone_size: few; v_call: TRBV13; j_call: TRBJ2-1; cdr3_nt: TGTGCCAGCAGCTTTCCGGGGGGGAGCGGCCCCCAGTTCTTC; cdr3_aa: CASSFPGGSGPQFF
d_call: TRBD2; clone_size: few; v_call: TRBV6-6; j_call: TRBJ2-7; cdr3_nt: TGTGCCAGCACCCCGGGGGCGGGAGGATACTCCTACGAGCAGTACTTC; cdr3_aa: CASTPGAGGYSYEQYF
d_call: -; clone_size: -; v_call: TRBV30; j_call: TRBJ1-1; cdr3_nt: TGTGCCTGGAGTGGGGGAACGGCAGGGACTGAAGCTTTCTTT; cdr3_aa: CAWSGGTAGTEAFF
d_call: -; clone_size: many; v_call: TRBV5-1; j_call: TRBJ1-1; cdr3_nt: TGCGCCAGCAGCCCGCGCCGAGGGGGGGTAGGTGAAGCTTTCTTT; cdr3_aa: CASSPRRGGVGEAFF
d_call: TRBD2; clone_size: many; v_call: TRBV4-3; j_call: TRBJ2-5; cdr3_nt: TGCGCCAGCAGCCCGGCGGGAGGAGAGACCCAGTACTTC; cdr3_aa: CASSPAGGETQYF
d_call: TRBD1; clone_size: -; v_call: TRBV4-3; j_call: TRBJ2-2; cdr3_nt: TGCGCCAGCAGCCAGAGGGACAGGGGGCGCACCGGGAAGCTGTTTTTT; cdr3_aa: CASSQRDRGRTGKLFF
d_call: -; clone_size: many; v_call: TRBV7-6; j_call: TRBJ2-2; cdr3_nt: TGTGCCAGCAGCTTTCGGGGCGGAACGAACACCGGGGAGCTGTTTTTT; cdr3_aa: CASSFRGGTNTGELFF
d_call: -; clone_size: -; v_call: TRBV5-1; j_call: TRBJ2-7; cdr3_nt: TGCGCCAGCAGCTTGCTTACGGGGAACTCCTACGAGCAGTACTTC; cdr3_aa: CASSLLTGNSYEQYF
d_call: -; clone_size: -; v_call: TRBV5-5; j_call: TRBJ1-6; cdr3_nt: TGTGCCAGCAGCTTGGGGGAGGGGCAAAATAATTCACCCCTCCACTTT; cdr3_aa: CASSLGEGQNNSPLHF
d_call: -; clone_size: many; v_call: TRBV7-2; j_call: TRBJ1-2; cdr3_nt: TGTGCCAGCAGCTTAGATGGCGGCTGGTCCCTCTATGGCTACACCTTC; cdr3_aa: CASSLDGGWSLYGYTF
d_call: TRBD1; clone_size: many; v_call: TRBV7-6; j_call: TRBJ2-7; cdr3_nt: TGTGCCAGCAGCGAAAGACAGGGCAAGACCTACGAGCAGTACTTC; cdr3_aa: CASSERQGKTYEQYF
d_call: TRBD1; clone_size: few; v_call: TRBV6-1; j_call: TRBJ2-7; cdr3_nt: TGTGCCAGCAGTTTTCGAGGACAGGGCGACGAGCAGTACTTC; cdr3_aa: CASSFRGQGDEQYF
d_call: TRBD2; clone_size: few; v_call: TRBV7-6; j_call: TRBJ2-1; cdr3_nt: TGTGCCAGCAGCTTAGTGTGGGAGCGGGGTCTCGAGCAGTTCTTC; cdr3_aa: CASSLVWERGLEQFF
d_call: TRBD2; clone_size: few; v_call: TRBV19; j_call: TRBJ2-7; cdr3_nt: TGTGCCAGTAGTATCGGGACTAGCGGGATTGGCCCCCTCGCCGAGCAGTACTTC; cdr3_aa: CASSIGTSGIGPLAEQYF
d_call: -; clone_size: many; v_call: TRBV6-2/TRBV6-3; j_call: TRBJ2-7; cdr3_nt: TGTGCCAGCAGGCCAGGGGGGGGAAACTACGAGCAGTACTTC; cdr3_aa: CASRPGGGNYEQYF
d_call: TRBD1; clone_size: many; v_call: TRBV12-3/TRBV12-4; j_call: TRBJ1-5; cdr3_nt: TGTGCCAGCAGTTTTACAGGGGGGATTTATAGCAATCAGCCCCAGCATTTT; cdr3_aa: CASSFTGGIYSNQPQHF
d_call: TRBD2; clone_size: many; v_call: TRBV6-1; j_call: TRBJ2-3; cdr3_nt: TGTGCCATCCAAGCGGGGGAAAGCACAGATACGCAGTATTTT; cdr3_aa: CAIQAGESTDTQYF
d_call: -; clone_size: -; v_call: TRBV27; j_call: TRBJ2-5; cdr3_nt: TGTGCCAGCAGCCGAGGGGGGGCTCGGGAGACCCAGTACTTC; cdr3_aa: CASSRGGARETQYF
d_call: -; clone_size: -; v_call: TRBV6-6; j_call: TRBJ1-6; cdr3_nt: TGTGCCAGCAGTTACGGGTGGGCTAATTCACCCCTCCACTTT; cdr3_aa: CASSYGWANSPLHF
d_call: -; clone_size: -; v_call: TRBV7-9; j_call: TRBJ2-3; cdr3_nt: TGTGCCAGCAGCTTAGCCGGACTATCAGCAGATACGCAGTATTTT; cdr3_aa: CASSLAGLSADTQYF
d_call: -; clone_size: few; v_call: TRBV7-9; j_call: TRBJ1-6; cdr3_nt: TGTGCCAGCAGCTTACAGAATTCACCCCTCCACTTT; cdr3_aa: CASSLQNSPLHF
d_call: TRBD2; clone_size: many; v_call: TRBV27; j_call: TRBJ2-1; cdr3_nt: TGTGCCAGCAGTTTTTCGGGACTAGACTACAATGAGCAGTTCTTC; cdr3_aa: CASSFSGLDYNEQFF
d_call: TRBD1; clone_size: -; v_call: TRBV4-1; j_call: TRBJ2-7; cdr3_nt: TGCGCCAGCAGCCAAGATCAGGACAGGGGGTCCTACGAGCAGTACTTC; cdr3_aa: CASSQDQDRGSYEQYF
d_call: -; clone_size: many; v_call: TRBV28; j_call: TRBJ1-6; cdr3_nt: TGTGCCAGCAGTTCAGGCAGCTCCTATAATTCACCCCTCCACTTT; cdr3_aa: CASSSGSSYNSPLHF
d_call: -; clone_size: -; v_call: TRBV24-1; j_call: TRBJ2-3; cdr3_nt: TGTGCCACCAGTTCTGGGGAAGGTACACAAGATACGCAGTATTTT; cdr3_aa: CATSSGEGTQDTQYF
d_call: TRBD2; clone_size: -; v_call: TRBV24-1; j_call: TRBJ2-5; cdr3_nt: TGTGCCACCAGTGTCCAGCGGGAGATGAAAGAGACCCAGTACTTC; cdr3_aa: CATSVQREMKETQYF
d_call: -; clone_size: many; v_call: TRBV7-2; j_call: TRBJ2-7; cdr3_nt: TGTGCCAGCAGACCGGAGGGACTCGGCTACGAGCAGTACTTC; cdr3_aa: CASRPEGLGYEQYF
d_call: TRBD1; clone_size: many; v_call: TRBV12-3/TRBV12-4; j_call: TRBJ2-3; cdr3_nt: TGTGCCAGCCTTCATTCCGGGACAGGGCGCACAGATACGCAGTATTTT; cdr3_aa: CASLHSGTGRTDTQYF
d_call: -; clone_size: many; v_call: TRBV7-2; j_call: TRBJ2-1; cdr3_nt: TGTGCCAGCAGCAGTGGAGCCAGTTACAATGAGCAGTTCTTC; cdr3_aa: CASSSGASYNEQFF
d_call: TRBD1; clone_size: few; v_call: TRBV24-1; j_call: TRBJ2-5; cdr3_nt: TGTGCCACCAGTGAACGCGACAGGGCACTCGGGGAGACCCAGTACTTC; cdr3_aa: CATSERDRALGETQYF
d_call: -; clone_size: -; v_call: TRBV30; j_call: TRBJ1-1; cdr3_nt: TGTGCCTGGAGTGTACTGGAAGAGAACACTGAAGCTTTCTTT; cdr3_aa: CAWSVLEENTEAFF
d_call: -; clone_size: many; v_call: TRBV27; j_call: TRBJ2-4; cdr3_nt: TGTGCCAGCAGTTCCGCGACAGTAGCCAAAAACATTCAGTACTTC; cdr3_aa: CASSSATVAKNIQYF
d_call: -; clone_size: few; v_call: TRBV6-5; j_call: TRBJ1-1; cdr3_nt: TGTGCCAGCAGCCTCCACGCGGGTCTGAACACTGAAGCTTTCTTT; cdr3_aa: CASSLHAGLNTEAFF
d_call: -; clone_size: -; v_call: TRBV11-2; j_call: TRBJ1-1; cdr3_nt: TGTGCCAGCAGCTTAGAGGGAGGGGGGAACACTGAAGCTTTCTTT; cdr3_aa: CASSLEGGGNTEAFF
d_call: -; clone_size: -; v_call: TRBV11-2; j_call: TRBJ2-7; cdr3_nt: TGTGCCAGCAGCTTAGAGGACTTTCGCGAGCAGTACTTC; cdr3_aa: CASSLEDFREQYF
d_call: TRBD1; clone_size: few; v_call: TRBV20-1; j_call: TRBJ1-5; cdr3_nt: TGCAGTGCTAGTCGTCAGGGGGGCGTTTATAGCAATCAGCCCCAGCATTTT; cdr3_aa: CSASRQGGVYSNQPQHF
d_call: -; clone_size: -; v_call: TRBV11-2; j_call: TRBJ2-4; cdr3_nt: TGTGCCAGCAGCATGCAGGGGGGGGGGACCAAAAACATTCAGTACTTC; cdr3_aa: CASSMQGGGTKNIQYF
d_call: -; clone_size: -; v_call: TRBV29-1; j_call: TRBJ2-3; cdr3_nt: TGCAGCGTCGTGGGCCGGGGCGGAACAGATACGCAGTATTTT; cdr3_aa: CSVVGRGGTDTQYF
d_call: TRBD2; clone_size: few; v_call: TRBV27; j_call: TRBJ2-1; cdr3_nt: TGTGCCAGCAGTTTTAGCGGGGGGGAATACAATGAGCAGTTCTTC; cdr3_aa: CASSFSGGEYNEQFF
d_call: -; clone_size: -; v_call: TRBV6-2/TRBV6-3; j_call: TRBJ1-1; cdr3_nt: TGTGCCAGCAGTTATGCGGTTGGTATGAAAAACACTGGAGCTTTCTTT; cdr3_aa: CASSYAVGMKNTGAFF
d_call: TRBD2; clone_size: -; v_call: TRBV27; j_call: TRBJ2-1; cdr3_nt: TGTGCCAGCAGTTCACTCCTAGCGGGTTTGAGCTCCTACAATGAGCAGTTCTTC; cdr3_aa: CASSSLLAGLSSYNEQFF
d_call: -; clone_size: few; v_call: TRBV11-2; j_call: TRBJ2-5; cdr3_nt: TGTGCCAGCAGCTTAGTGGGGGGCCAGACCCAGTACTTC; cdr3_aa: CASSLVGGQTQYF
d_call: TRBD2; clone_size: many; v_call: TRBV7-2; j_call: TRBJ2-5; cdr3_nt: TGTGCCAGCAGCTTAGTGGTAGCGGGGGGTCTCCAAGAGACCCAGTACTTC; cdr3_aa: CASSLVVAGGLQETQYF
d_call: TRBD2; clone_size: few; v_call: TRBV14; j_call: TRBJ2-7; cdr3_nt: TGTGCCAGCAGCCAGACCCAGGGGAGCGGGGGGTACGAGCAGTACTTC; cdr3_aa: CASSQTQGSGGYEQYF
d_call: -; clone_size: -; v_call: TRBV13; j_call: TRBJ2-5; cdr3_nt: TGTGCCAGCAGCTCCGGGACGACGGAGACCCAGTACTTC; cdr3_aa: CASSSGTTETQYF
d_call: -; clone_size: -; v_call: TRBV12-3/TRBV12-4; j_call: TRBJ1-5; cdr3_nt: TGTGCCAGCAGTTCAAGTGGTTGGAGCAATCAGCCCCAGCATTTT; cdr3_aa: CASSSSGWSNQPQHF
d_call: -; clone_size: few; v_call: TRBV7-9; j_call: TRBJ2-7; cdr3_nt: TGTGCCAGCAGCTTCCAACAGGGATTTGCCTACGAGCAGTACTTC; cdr3_aa: CASSFQQGFAYEQYF
d_call: TRBD1; clone_size: many; v_call: TRBV7-9; j_call: TRBJ2-7; cdr3_nt: TGTGCCAGCAGCTTAAAGGGGGCAAACGAGCAGTACTTC; cdr3_aa: CASSLKGANEQYF
d_call: TRBD2; clone_size: few; v_call: TRBV9; j_call: TRBJ2-1; cdr3_nt: TGTGCCAGCAGCGTGCCTAGCGGGAGGGCCATGGACAATGAGCAGTTCTTC; cdr3_aa: CASSVPSGRAMDNEQFF
d_call: TRBD2; clone_size: -; v_call: TRBV13; j_call: TRBJ2-7; cdr3_nt: TGTGCCAGTAAAGAAAAACTAGCGGGAGGCTACGAGCAGTACTTC; cdr3_aa: CASKEKLAGGYEQYF
d_call: -; clone_size: -; v_call: TRBV20-1; j_call: TRBJ1-5; cdr3_nt: TGCAGTGCCCGGGGACAATTTGGTAGCAATCAGCCCCAGCATTTT; cdr3_aa: CSARGQFGSNQPQHF
d_call: TRBD1; clone_size: -; v_call: TRBV11-3; j_call: TRBJ2-7; cdr3_nt: TGTGCCAGCTCCCCCCGAGGGACAGATTACGAGCAGTACTTC; cdr3_aa: CASSPRGTDYEQYF